Listed below are T cell receptor beta chains from one sample, sequenced in a study of post-analysis software for immune sequencing data. TCRdb re-derived calls from the PCR reads in MiXCR, one entry per CDR3 protein. The sample lists roughly 650,000 distinct CDR3 sequences, approximately 59% seen once, with about 10% in the top ten. The sample comprised blood. Source of these receptors: a girl aged 2-9 years with multiple sclerosis. Each CDR3 is given with its conserved first and last residue.

TRBV7-9,CATATGVNQPQHF
TRBV3-1,CASSQPGDINIQYF
TRBV29-1,CSVATVGTNEKLFF
TRBV10-3,CAISESVAGGRKETQYF
TRBV27,CASRRTRGPYTDTQYF
TRBV24-1,CAPRSIDGGPYEQYF
TRBV15,CATSREGRSRMGEQFF
TRBV29-1,CSVSFGGVGEQYF
TRBV29-1,CSAQTTNTEAFF
TRBV7-7,CASSPGQGNQETQYF
TRBV5-5,CASSTMTENIQYF
TRBV2,CASNGFSTNEKLFF
TRBV5-1,CASSSTWVGHTYEQYF
TRBV6-2/TRBV6-3,CASSLPGQPRLEQYF
TRBV30,CAWRDRTGRTNYGYTF
TRBV6-2/TRBV6-3,CASSYRETSGYNEQFF
TRBV7-9,CASSSVRGSNEQFF
TRBV7-2,CASSPPGVTEAFF
TRBV7-2,CASIPDRGGDTQYF
TRBV5-4,CASSSRQEWGEQYF
TRBV12-3/TRBV12-4,CASSSSGSAYNEQFF
TRBV27,CASSRSGSGYEQYF
TRBV10-3,CAISAQGPHNEQFF
TRBV6-6,CASSGSGISYNEQFF
TRBV29-1,CSVEGGVSSYEQYF
TRBV3-1,CASSPRGGPEQYF
TRBV20-1,CSAGSNQPQHF
TRBV9,CASSVAAQETQYF
TRBV4-1,CASSQDSGSPYGYTF
TRBV7-9,CASSDGSTGIDYGYTF
TRBV6-2/TRBV6-3,CASSYGGTEGGGEQFF
TRBV20-1,CSASGGQGNNEQFF
TRBV4-1,CASSQASGANVRTF
TRBV24-1,CATSVTGKKETQYF
TRBV5-1,CASSSDLTGRVVVGELFF
TRBV11-2,CASSVLTSGGYNEQFF
TRBV6-2/TRBV6-3,CASEPGGAPDTQYF
TRBV5-6,CASSLTAGKRNEQFF
TRBV5-1,CASRIWGTDTQYF
TRBV29-1,CSYSTTGTLSYNEQFF
TRBV12-3/TRBV12-4,CASSHPGQYYEQYF
TRBV12-3/TRBV12-4,CASSLDSRGHGFF
TRBV5-1,CASSGGDGLYNSPLHF
TRBV4-1,CASSREGGPHNEQFF
TRBV20-1,CSAPSLDSHYGYTF
TRBV29-1,CSVEDALETQYF
TRBV7-2,CASRTTGEAWEKLFF
TRBV10-2,CASSEPPGLAGGNEQYF
TRBV19,CASSILVPHNEQFF
TRBV20-1,CSARISGRSSYNEQFF
TRBV10-3,CAITSTGDSYEQYF
TRBV20-1,CSARAGQGGHYGYTF
TRBV4-1,CASSQAVTRVQETQYF